The 27 T cell receptor beta chains below were found in one sample sequenced in a study of regulatory T cells in long-lasting Graves disease. Time point: newly diagnosed GD, antithyroid drugs for less than 3 months. The TCR library was made from RNA that had been extracted from PBMCs in TRIzol. Construction of TCR beta libraries relied on iRepertoire HTBI primers and on Arm-PCR targeting CDR3 regions. TCRdb itself ran the multiplex PCR reads through MiXCR, one entry per CDR3 protein. Of a few hundred thousand distinct CDR3 sequences in the sample, around an eighth were seen once. These data are also associated with another study on T cells in Graves' hyperthyroidism and ophthalmopathy.

This specimen consisted of peripheral blood mononuclear cells (PBMCs), obtained at new diagnosis, from a patient treated with antithyroid drugs. The receptors were sampled from a man under 40 with Graves disease.

This clonotype was counted a few times. J is TRBJ1-5 and V is TRBV15; D is undetermined. V dropped 0 bases and J dropped 3 bases, with 12 bases sitting between them. CDR1 is LNHNV, CDR2 YYDKDF, per germline (reference sequence). The CDR3 has 16 amino acids. This chain's CDR3 is CATSRDQGRYNQPQHF. As DNA, the CDR3 is TGTGCCACCAGCAGAGATCAAGGGCGGTACAATCAGCCCCAGCATTTT.

This chain links TRBV3-1 with TRBJ2-6; a possible D gene is TRBD2 (6 bases). The V end lost 3 bases, the J end lost 0 bases, and 12 bases lay between the germline ends. Germline assignment: CDR1 LGHDT and CDR2 YNNKEL (reference sequence). The CDR3 has 17 amino acids. CDR3 protein: CASSQQRVFSGANVLTF. The DNA of the CDR3 is TGTGCCAGCAGCCAGCAGCGGGTCTTCTCTGGGGCCAACGTCCTGACTTTC.

This clonotype appeared many times. V and J are TRBV6-1 and TRBJ1-2; D may be TRBD1 (5 bases). Germline values: CDR1 MNHNS, CDR2 SASEGT. This CDR3 contains 13 residues. Trimming pared 7 bases from V and 7 bases from J, leaving 16 bases between. For the CDR3, the DNA is TGTGCCAGCACTCCCGGGACCGAGACTGGCTACACCTTC. Amino acid sequence: CASTPGTETGYTF.

This clonotype was seen ten or more times. The CDR3 region has the DNA TGTGCCAGTACAATAGCGGGAGCCTACAATGAGCAGTTCTTC. Its translation is CASTIAGAYNEQFF. The J gene is TRBJ2-1, the V gene TRBV6-2 or TRBV6-3; TRBD2 matches 9 bases. The V gene end was trimmed by 9 bases and the J gene end by 2 bases; junction bases not matched to a gene: 5. Germline CDR1 MNHEY, CDR2 SVGEGT. The CDR3 has 14 amino acids.

This clonotype was counted ten times or more. The V gene is TRBV10-3, the J gene TRBJ1-2; 12 nucleotides match TRBD1. The CDR3 runs to 13 residues. Unmatched junction bases numbered 4, after V lost 10 bases and J lost 4 bases. Germline assignment: CDR1 ENHRY and CDR2 SYGVKD. The CDR3 bases are TGTGCCACCGGGACAGGGGGCGGCTATGGCTACACCTTC. Translating it yields CATGTGGGYGYTF.

This clonotype was counted many times. The gene calls are TRBV2 and TRBJ1-1, with 7 bases aligning to TRBD1. Unmatched junction bases numbered 12, after V lost 0 bases and J lost 5 bases. Germline lookup yields CDR1 SNHLY and CDR2 FYNNEI. CDR3 length equals 17 residues. CDR3 sequence reads: CASSEADLGGGGTEAFF. The CDR3 region has the DNA TGTGCCAGCAGTGAAGCGGACCTGGGAGGGGGCGGGACTGAAGCTTTCTTT.

The table lists this clonotype with many counts. The V call is TRBV19, the J call TRBJ1-1; perhaps TRBD1 as D (5 bases). V lost 3 bases to trimming and J lost 8 bases, with 7 bases between them. The CDR3 consists of 11 residues. The germline V gene encodes CDR1 LNHDA and CDR2 SQIVND (reference sequence). In DNA, the CDR3 is TGTGCCAGTAGTATCGGGACCGAAGCTTTCTTT. It yields the protein CASSIGTEAFF.

This clonotype turned up a few times. The chain links TRBV5-4 to TRBJ2-7; 10 bases are a match to TRBD2. CDR3 length: 17 amino acids. CDR1 is SGHNT and CDR2 is YYREEE in the germline V gene (reference sequence). With 3 bases clipped from V and 5 bases from J, the junction kept 14 bases outside the gene matches. CDR3: CASSWGLGSGRGNEQYF. DNA of the CDR3: TGTGCCAGCAGCTGGGGCTTAGGAAGCGGGAGGGGGAACGAGCAGTACTTC.

This clonotype has more than one count but fewer than ten. V is TRBV5-1 and J is TRBJ2-1, with TRBD2 matching 8 bases. The CDR3 runs to 16 residues. Unmatched junction bases numbered 2, after V lost 0 bases and J lost 0 bases. CDR1 and CDR2 from the germline V gene are SGHRS and YFSETQ. The CDR3 protein is CASSLGGTSSYNEQFF. As DNA, the CDR3 is TGCGCCAGCAGCTTGGGTGGGACTAGCTCCTACAATGAGCAGTTCTTC.

There are many counts of this clonotype. The gene calls are TRBV12-3 or TRBV12-4 and TRBJ2-2; 10 positions agree with TRBD1. The CDR3 has 15 residues. V lost 7 bases, J lost 4 bases, and 6 bases stayed unmatched. CDR3 nucleotides: TGTGCCAGCACCCTCGGGACAGGGGTCACCGGGGAGCTGTTTTTT. This sequence encodes CASTLGTGVTGELFF.

This clonotype was picked up many times. The rearrangement links TRBV2 to TRBJ1-5, with D possibly being TRBD1 (6 bases). CDR1 and CDR2 (germline): SNHLY, FYNNEI. The germline V and J ends were trimmed by 1 base and 7 bases, with 23 bases remaining between them. CDR3 size: 18 residues. The CDR3 spells CASSEVRRGQSDSQPQHF. The DNA of the CDR3 is TGTGCCAGCAGTGAAGTACGAAGAGGACAGTCAGATAGCCAGCCCCAGCATTTT.

The rearrangement joins TRBV29-1 to TRBJ1-3; TRBD1 matches 7 bases. The CDR3 has 15 residues. Germline CDR1 and CDR2: SQVTM and ANQGSEA. Unmatched junction bases numbered 7, after V lost 5 bases and J lost 0 bases. The CDR3 reads CSVWTGLSSGNTIYF. As DNA, the CDR3 is TGCAGCGTTTGGACAGGACTAAGCTCTGGAAACACCATATATTTT.

A few counts support this clonotype. The chain carries TRBV5-5 and TRBJ1-4; possibly TRBD1 for D (6 bases). The CDR3 spans 12 residues. V was clipped by 0 bases and J by 12 bases, with 9 bases between them. CDR1 and CDR2 (germline): SGHKS, YYEKEE (reference sequence). In DNA, the CDR3 is TGTGCCAGCAGCTTGGGGGGGCCCGAACTGTTTTTT. It specifies CASSLGGPELFF.

V usage is TRBV19 and J usage is TRBJ1-5; no clear D gene. V was cut by 2 bases and J by 6 bases, with 14 bases left in between. The germline CDR1 and CDR2 sequences are LNHDA and SQIVND (reference sequence). There are 15 residues in the CDR3. The CDR3 protein is CASSITGEQSQPQHF. The CDR3 region has the DNA TGTGCCAGTAGTATAACTGGGGAGCAAAGTCAGCCCCAGCATTTT.

This clonotype was picked up many times. The chain has TRBV18 and TRBJ2-5; no firm D call. V dropped 3 bases and J dropped 4 bases, with 6 bases sitting between them. The CDR3 has 12 residues. From germline, CDR1 is KGHSH and CDR2 LQKENI. DNA of the CDR3: TGTGCCAGCTCACCTGCCGGAGAGACCCAGTACTTC. Protein sequence: CASSPAGETQYF.

The chain employs TRBV18 and TRBJ2-7, with 10 bases fitting TRBD2. CDR1 and CDR2 from the germline V gene are KGHSH and LQKENI. The CDR3 consists of 15 residues. The V and J ends lost 3 bases and 0 bases, in that order; junction bases with no gene match: 2. DNA for the CDR3: TGTGCCAGCTCACCTGGGACTAGCGACTCCTACGAGCAGTACTTC. Its protein is CASSPGTSDSYEQYF.

In its sample, this clonotype was seen a few times. The chain uses TRBV5-6 and TRBJ1-5, with unresolved D. Per the germline V gene, CDR1 is SGHDT and CDR2 is YYEEEE. The CDR3 consists of 15 residues. The V and J ends lost 2 bases and 5 bases respectively, with 14 bases between them. The CDR3 DNA follows: TGTGCCAGCAGCTTTCGAGGTGGGGATTATCAGCCCCAGCATTTT. As protein: CASSFRGGDYQPQHF.

As to this clonotype: Being one base from a much bigger clone, this may be a read error. The V call is TRBV6-2 or TRBV6-3, the J call TRBJ2-6; D gene unclear. The CDR3 is made up of 15 amino acids. CDR1 is MNHEY and CDR2 is SVGEGT in the germline V gene. In nucleotides, the CDR3 is TGTGCCAGCAGTCAACGCGTCTCTGGGGTCAACGTCCTGACTTTC. It translates to CASSQRVSGVNVLTF.

This sequence joins TRBV6-2 or TRBV6-3 and TRBJ1-6, with 7 bases lining up with TRBD1. The germline gives CDR1 MNHEY, CDR2 SVGEGT. The J segment lost 8 bases and the V segment lost 2 bases, leaving 3 bases of the junction unmatched. The CDR3 sequence is 14 residues long. The CDR3 spells CASSYRGPDSPLHF. As DNA, the CDR3 is TGTGCCAGCAGTTACAGGGGGCCGGATTCACCCCTCCACTTT.

This clonotype was counted between two and nine times. This chain links TRBV19 with TRBJ2-1; D is uncertain. The V end lost 3 bases, the J end lost 1 base, and 10 bases lay between the germline ends. The CDR3 is 15 residues long. CDR1 and CDR2 from the germline V gene are LNHDA and SQIVND (reference sequence). This CDR3 is CASSIIDGSYNEQFF. In nucleotides, the CDR3 is TGTGCCAGTAGTATTATTGACGGGTCCTACAATGAGCAGTTCTTC.

In this sample, this clonotype turned up many times. The J gene is TRBJ1-2, the V gene TRBV18, with D possibly being TRBD1 (6 bases). Germline lookup yields CDR1 KGHSH and CDR2 LQKENI. V dropped 2 bases and J dropped 0 bases, with 16 bases sitting between them. The CDR3 spans 17 residues. The CDR3 is CASSPSSNRVPNYGYTF. The DNA for the CDR3 is TGTGCCAGCTCACCAAGTTCTAACAGGGTTCCTAACTATGGCTACACCTTC.

This clonotype was seen a handful of times. V and J are TRBV20-1 and TRBJ1-3; no definite D call. Deletions cut 3 bases from V and 5 bases from J, with 17 bases between. This CDR3 has 15 residues. Looked up from germline, CDR1 is DFQATT and CDR2 is SNEGSKA (reference sequence). The CDR3: CSASVVVQSRNTIYF. CDR3 coding DNA: TGCAGTGCTAGCGTAGTCGTACAGTCCCGAAACACCATATATTTT.

This clonotype came up many times. The gene calls are TRBV6-1 and TRBJ2-2; the match to TRBD2 covers 11 bases. J lost 4 bases, V lost 10 bases, and 5 bases had no gene match. Per the germline V gene, CDR1 is MNHNS and CDR2 is SASEGT. This CDR3 comprises 14 residues. CDR3 sequence (DNA): TGTGCCACCGATAGCGGGAGGGGCACCGGGGAGCTGTTTTTT. Protein sequence: CATDSGRGTGELFF.

This chain connects TRBV19 to TRBJ2-1; D gene uncertain. Germline V CDR1 and CDR2: LNHDA, SQIVND (reference sequence). CDR3 length: 15 residues. Trimming took 2 bases from V and 2 from J, leaving 10 bases between them. CDR3 sequence reads: CASSIRHPAYNEQFF. For the CDR3, the DNA is TGTGCCAGTAGTATACGGCACCCAGCCTACAATGAGCAGTTCTTC.

This clonotype was counted many times. The V gene is TRBV20-1, the J gene TRBJ2-7; 11 positions match TRBD2. Germline trimming cut 6 bases from V and 0 bases from J; bases unmatched to any gene: 7. The length of the CDR3 is 15 residues. CDR1 and CDR2 from the germline V gene are DFQATT and SNEGSKA (reference sequence). The CDR3 coding sequence is TGCAGTGCCGATCATAGCGGGAGGGACTCCTACGAGCAGTACTTC. Its protein product is CSADHSGRDSYEQYF.

J is TRBJ2-1 and V is TRBV12-3 or TRBV12-4, with D perhaps TRBD2 (6 bases). This CDR3 is built from 13 residues. V lost 5 bases to trimming and J lost 7 bases, with 12 bases between them. The CDR3, as DNA: TGTGCCAGCAGTCCGCTCGGACTAAATGAGCAGTTCTTC. Protein sequence: CASSPLGLNEQFF.

This clonotype occurred a few times. This may come from a read error, since a much larger clone is one base off. The rearrangement joins TRBV10-3 to TRBJ2-7; D unresolved. CDR3 length: 14 residues. Trimming took off 10 bases at V and 0 bases at J, with 16 bases between the two ends. The germline V gene has CDR1 ENHRY and CDR2 SYGVKD. The CDR3 DNA reads as TGTGCCACCCAGTCAAGTTCGAGCTCCTACGAGCAGTACTTC. Its translation: CATQSSSSSYEQYF.